The 21 T cell receptor beta chains in this list originate from one sample, sequenced in a study of T cell responses to AZD1222 COVID-19 vaccine. TCRdb's copy holds only in-frame clones and misses some; the assay was immunoSEQ multiplex PCR. The repertoire consists of 150,000 to 200,000 clones, with 80% to 90% occurring once and the leading ten covering approximately 4%. Specimen: peripheral blood, collected 28 days after the second dose of the MenACWY control vaccine. These receptor sequences come from an adult who received the MenACWY meningococcal vaccine as a control.

The chain employs TRBV19 and TRBJ1-1; weak D call: TRBD1 (6 bases). V was shortened by 5 bases and J by 7 bases, with 14 bases between the two germline ends. The CDR3 has 13 amino acids. CDR1 LNHDA and CDR2 SQIVND come from the germline V gene (reference sequence). This chain's CDR3 is CASSGGGGDEAFF. As DNA, the CDR3 is TGTGCCAGTAGTGGAGGGGGGGGAGATGAAGCTTTCTTT.

V is TRBV5-4 and J is TRBJ2-7; TRBD1 aligns across 7 bases. J was trimmed by 2 bases and V by 4 bases; bases with no gene match: 6. Germline lookup yields CDR1 SGHNT and CDR2 YYREEE (reference sequence). This CDR3 spans 14 amino acids. The CDR3 DNA reads as TGTGCCAGCAGCCAGGACAGGCGGGCCTACGAGCAGTACTTC. This encodes CASSQDRRAYEQYF.

The J gene is TRBJ1-2, the V gene TRBV10-2, with D maybe TRBD1 (5 bases). Germline V gene data show CDR1 as WSHSY and CDR2 as SAAADI. CDR3 length: 13 amino acids. The germline V and J ends were trimmed by 4 bases and 4 bases, with 10 bases remaining between them. CDR3 nucleotide sequence: TGCGCCAGCAGTGCCACAGGCATCTATGGCTACACCTTC. It is translated as CASSATGIYGYTF.

The rearrangement links TRBV15 to TRBJ2-1; D is unclear. This CDR3 spans 14 amino acids. The V end lost 4 bases, the J end lost 0 bases, and 7 bases lay between the germline ends. Germline V gives CDR1 LNHNV, CDR2 YYDKDF (reference sequence). CDR3 region: CATSIDGSYNEQFF. The CDR3 DNA is TGTGCCACCAGCATAGACGGCTCCTACAATGAGCAGTTCTTC.

The chain recombines TRBV30 with TRBJ2-1, with D unclear. The CDR3 length is 13 residues. V was shortened by 2 bases and J by 9 bases, with 14 bases between the two germline ends. In germline, CDR1 is GTSNPN, CDR2 SVGIG (reference sequence). The CDR3 spells CAWSLYRIAEQFF. CDR3 sequence (DNA): TGTGCCTGGAGTCTATACCGGATTGCTGAGCAGTTCTTC.

This chain links TRBV28 with TRBJ1-6; D gene unclear. CDR1 MDHEN and CDR2 SYDVKM come from the germline V gene. Trimming pared 5 bases from V and 3 bases from J, leaving 17 bases between. CDR3 size: 17 residues. In DNA form, the CDR3 reads TGTGCCAGCAGTCAACTTTCAGCCGCTCACTATAATTCACCCCTCCACTTT. Encoded protein: CASSQLSAAHYNSPLHF.

The chain is built from TRBV2 and TRBJ1-4, with D tentatively TRBD1 (6 bases). The CDR3 totals 14 residues. V lost 7 bases, J lost 3 bases, and 12 bases lay in between. Germline loops: CDR1 SNHLY, CDR2 FYNNEI. As DNA, the CDR3 is TGTGCCAGCATACAGGGTCCGGCTAATGAAAAACTGTTTTTT. Translated: CASIQGPANEKLFF.

The CDR3: CASRPRGGTEAFF. CDR3 in DNA: TGTGCCAGCAGACCCAGGGGGGGGACTGAAGCTTTCTTT. The chain carries TRBV7-9 and TRBJ1-1; 7 bases map to TRBD1. V dropped 6 bases and J dropped 5; count of bases not matched to a gene: 6. CDR3 length: 13 residues. Germline V lookup: CDR1 SEHNR, CDR2 FQNEAQ (reference sequence).

The V call is TRBV19, the J call TRBJ1-1; the D gene is possibly TRBD1 (6 bases). The CDR3 is 11 residues long. V lost 5 bases and J lost 11, with 12 bases in between. The germline CDR1 and CDR2 sequences are LNHDA and SQIVND (reference sequence). The CDR3 DNA reads as TGTGCCAGTAGTTCAGGGGTTTTGGCTTTCTTT. It encodes CASSSGVLAFF. Full variable domain (remainder filled in from reference TRBV19 and TRBJ1-1): DGGITQSPKYLFRKEGQNVTLSCEQNLNHDAMYWYRQDPGQGLRLIYYSQIVNDFQKGDIAEGYSVSREKKESFPLTVTSAQKNPTAFYLCASSSGVLAFFGQGTRLTVV.

The V gene is TRBV9, the J gene TRBJ2-2; a weak D match, TRBD1 (5 bases). With 5 bases removed from V and 5 bases from J, the gap between germline ends came to 7 bases. Germline CDR1 reads SGDLS; CDR2 reads YYNGEE. The CDR3 loop spans 12 amino acids. CDR3 DNA sequence: TGTGCCAGCAGGGCAGGGACCGGGGAGCTGTTTTTT. Its protein product is CASRAGTGELFF.

This chain uses TRBV5-1 with TRBJ2-1; 9 bases fit TRBD2. CDR3 size: 17 residues. The germline V gene has CDR1 SGHRS and CDR2 YFSETQ. J lost 6 bases, V lost 3 bases, and 13 bases had no gene match. The CDR3 DNA is TGCGCCAGCAGCTCAAGGGGGGCTAGCGGGACTGGCAATGAGCAGTTCTTC. Encoded protein: CASSSRGASGTGNEQFF.

V is TRBV10-3 and J is TRBJ2-1; 13 bases fit TRBD2. CDR3 length: 18 residues. The junction had 11 bases not matched to a gene; V was cut back by 3 bases and J by 6 bases. Germline assignment: CDR1 ENHRY and CDR2 SYGVKD. CDR3 protein: CAISDPAGTSGTINEQFF. CDR3 coding DNA: TGTGCCATCAGTGACCCCGCTGGGACTAGCGGGACAATCAATGAGCAGTTCTTC.

The genes are TRBV23-1 and TRBJ2-7; 7 positions match TRBD1. TRBV23-1 is assigned to the ORF class and has an uncertain function. CDR3 size: 15 residues. Trimming at V came to 6 bases and at J to 4 bases, leaving 12 bases not matched to a gene. CDR3 sequence (DNA): TGCGCCAGCAGGCTGAACATGGGACAGCCTTACGAGCAGTACTTC. This codes for CASRLNMGQPYEQYF.

This rearrangement joins TRBV18 to TRBJ2-2; 9 bases fit TRBD2. V lost 3 bases, J lost 1 base, and 3 bases stayed unmatched. The CDR3 spans 16 residues. Germline-derived CDR1 and CDR2 are KGHSH and LQKENI. CDR3 sequence (DNA): TGTGCCAGCTCACCCGAGACTAGCGGGAACACCGGGGAGCTGTTTTTT. This translates into CASSPETSGNTGELFF.

The V and J genes are TRBV5-1 and TRBJ1-2; D uncertain. The germline gives CDR1 SGHRS, CDR2 YFSETQ. V was shortened by 0 bases and J by 1 base, with 10 bases between the two germline ends. The CDR3 sequence is 15 residues long. As DNA, the CDR3 is TGCGCCAGCAGCTTGGGGGAGCATTTTAACTATGGCTACACCTTC. Its protein is CASSLGEHFNYGYTF.

The V gene is TRBV27, the J gene TRBJ2-1; D unclear. This CDR3 comprises 15 residues. Germline assignment: CDR1 MNHEY and CDR2 SMNVEV (reference sequence). The V and J ends lost 0 bases and 7 bases respectively, with 13 bases between them. The CDR3 region has the DNA TGTGCCAGCAGTTTATCTAGAAGGGATCGGAATGAGCAGTTCTTC. It specifies CASSLSRRDRNEQFF.

The J gene is TRBJ2-7, the V gene TRBV28; tentatively, D is TRBD1 (6 bases). Germline V gives CDR1 MDHEN, CDR2 SYDVKM. The CDR3 sequence is 15 residues long. Trimming took off 3 bases at V and 5 bases at J, with 17 bases between the two ends. The CDR3 sequence: CASSFSRGRVDEQYF. CDR3 coding DNA: TGTGCCAGCAGTTTCTCCAGGGGAAGGGTGGACGAGCAGTACTTC.

This chain joins TRBV4-1 and TRBJ2-7; D gene uncertain. Trimming took 1 base from V and 9 from J, leaving 10 bases between them. The CDR3 runs 12 residues. CDR1 and CDR2 (germline): MGHRA, YSYEKL. This chain's CDR3 is CASSQGPNLQYF. The CDR3 nucleotides read TGCGCCAGCAGCCAAGGTCCCAACTTGCAGTACTTC.

The V call is TRBV28, the J call TRBJ1-1; D is unresolved. CDR1 and CDR2 from the germline V gene are MDHEN and SYDVKM. The V end was cut by 8 bases, the J end by 4 bases, with 8 bases between. This CDR3 region has 11 residues. The DNA of the CDR3 is TGTGCCAGCGAATGGGGCACTGAAGCTTTCTTT. Amino acid sequence: CASEWGTEAFF.

The chain recombines TRBV6-5 with TRBJ1-2; 7 bases are a match to TRBD1. V was clipped by 8 bases and J by 6 bases; unmatched bases: 9. The CDR3 has 13 amino acids. Germline loops: CDR1 MNHEY, CDR2 SVGAGI. CDR3 sequence reads: CASFPPTGDGYTF. As DNA, the CDR3 is TGTGCCAGCTTCCCCCCTACAGGGGATGGCTACACCTTC.

This rearrangement joins TRBV9 to TRBJ1-1; tentative D call: TRBD1 (5 bases). The CDR3 contains 13 residues. Trimming cost V 3 bases and J 7 bases, with 13 bases left between them. Germline values: CDR1 SGDLS, CDR2 YYNGEE. CDR3 in amino acids: CASSAVGPFEAFF. The CDR3 DNA sequence: TGTGCCAGCAGCGCGGTGGGGCCATTTGAAGCTTTCTTT. Using reference TRBV9 and TRBJ1-1 for the parts outside the CDR3, the full variable domain is DSGVTQTPKHLITATGQRVTLRCSPRSGDLSVYWYQQSLDQGLQFLIQYYNGEERAKGNILERFSAQQFPDLHSELNLSSLELGDSALYFCASSAVGPFEAFFGQGTRLTVV.